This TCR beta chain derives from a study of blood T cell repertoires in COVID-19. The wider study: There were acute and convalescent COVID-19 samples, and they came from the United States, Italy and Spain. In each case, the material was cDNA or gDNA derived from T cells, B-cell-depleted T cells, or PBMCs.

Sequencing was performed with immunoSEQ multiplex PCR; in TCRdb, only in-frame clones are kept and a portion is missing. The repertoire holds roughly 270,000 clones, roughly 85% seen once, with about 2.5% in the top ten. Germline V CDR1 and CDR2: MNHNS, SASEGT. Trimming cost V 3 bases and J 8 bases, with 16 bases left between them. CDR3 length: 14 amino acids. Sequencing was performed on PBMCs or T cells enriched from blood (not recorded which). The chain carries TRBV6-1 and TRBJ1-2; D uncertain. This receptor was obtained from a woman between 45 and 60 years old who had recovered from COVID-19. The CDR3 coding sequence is TGTGCCAGCAGTGACGCAGGACTTAGCGGGGGCTACACCTTC. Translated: CASSDAGLSGGYTF.